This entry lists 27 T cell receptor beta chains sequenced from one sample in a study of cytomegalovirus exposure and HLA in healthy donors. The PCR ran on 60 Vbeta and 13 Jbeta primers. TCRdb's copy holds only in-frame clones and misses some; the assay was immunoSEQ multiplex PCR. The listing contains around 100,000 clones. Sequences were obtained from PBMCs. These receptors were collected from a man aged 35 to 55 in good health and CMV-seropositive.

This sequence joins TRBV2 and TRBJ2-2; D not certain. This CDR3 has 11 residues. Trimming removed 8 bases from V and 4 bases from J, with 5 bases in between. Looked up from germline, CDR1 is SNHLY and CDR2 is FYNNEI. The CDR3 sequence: CASQVTGELFF. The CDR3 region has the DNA TGTGCCAGCCAGGTCACCGGGGAGCTGTTTTTT.

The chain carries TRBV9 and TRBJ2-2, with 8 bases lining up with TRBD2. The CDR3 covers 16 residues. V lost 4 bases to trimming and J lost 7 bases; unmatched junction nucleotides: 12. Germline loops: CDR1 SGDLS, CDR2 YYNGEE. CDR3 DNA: TGTGCCAGCAGCTATACTTCTTTAGCGGGAAACGGGGAGCTGTTTTTT. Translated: CASSYTSLAGNGELFF.

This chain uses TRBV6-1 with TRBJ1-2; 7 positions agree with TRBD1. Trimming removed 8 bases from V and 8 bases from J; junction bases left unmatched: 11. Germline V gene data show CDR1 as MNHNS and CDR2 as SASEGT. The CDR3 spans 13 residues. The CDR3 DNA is TGTGCCAGCGGCAGGGGACAGTCCTTGGGCTACACCTTC. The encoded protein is CASGRGQSLGYTF.

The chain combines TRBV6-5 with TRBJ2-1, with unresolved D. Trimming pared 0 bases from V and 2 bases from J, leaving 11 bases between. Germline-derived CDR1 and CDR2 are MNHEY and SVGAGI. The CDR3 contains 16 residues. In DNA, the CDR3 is TGTGCCAGCAGTTACTCGAGGCGACGTACCTACAATGAGCAGTTCTTC. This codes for CASSYSRRRTYNEQFF.

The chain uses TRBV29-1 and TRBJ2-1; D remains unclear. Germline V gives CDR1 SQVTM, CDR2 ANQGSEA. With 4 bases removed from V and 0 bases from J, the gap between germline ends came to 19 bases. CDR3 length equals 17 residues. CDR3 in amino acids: CSVVVHPRPPSYNEQFF. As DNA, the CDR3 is TGCAGCGTTGTCGTACATCCCAGGCCCCCCTCCTACAATGAGCAGTTCTTC.

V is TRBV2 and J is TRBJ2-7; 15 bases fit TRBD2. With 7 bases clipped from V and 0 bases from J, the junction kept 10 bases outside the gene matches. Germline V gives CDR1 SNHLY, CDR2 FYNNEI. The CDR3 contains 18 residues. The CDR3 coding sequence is TGTGCCAGCACCTCTCGGACTAGCGGGAGGGCCTTCTCCTACGAGCAGTACTTC. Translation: CASTSRTSGRAFSYEQYF.

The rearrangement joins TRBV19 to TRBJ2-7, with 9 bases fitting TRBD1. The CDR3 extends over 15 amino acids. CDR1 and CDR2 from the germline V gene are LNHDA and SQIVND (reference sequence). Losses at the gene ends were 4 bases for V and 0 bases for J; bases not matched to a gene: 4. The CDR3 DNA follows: TGTGCCAGTAGTACCGGACAGGGGACCTCCTACGAGCAGTACTTC. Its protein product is CASSTGQGTSYEQYF.

The CDR3 is CASSLDSYEQYF. The DNA for the CDR3 is TGTGCCAGCAGTTTGGACAGCTACGAGCAGTACTTC. V is TRBV6-5 and J is TRBJ2-7, with D tentatively TRBD1 (6 bases). Deletions cut 4 bases from V and 3 bases from J, with 7 bases between. The CDR3 has 12 residues. The germline gives CDR1 MNHEY, CDR2 SVGAGI.

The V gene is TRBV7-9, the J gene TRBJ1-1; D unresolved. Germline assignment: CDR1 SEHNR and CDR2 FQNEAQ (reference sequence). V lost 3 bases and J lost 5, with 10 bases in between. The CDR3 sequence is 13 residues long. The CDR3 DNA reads TGTGCCAGCAGCTTTCAAGTACTTACTGAAGCTTTCTTT. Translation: CASSFQVLTEAFF.

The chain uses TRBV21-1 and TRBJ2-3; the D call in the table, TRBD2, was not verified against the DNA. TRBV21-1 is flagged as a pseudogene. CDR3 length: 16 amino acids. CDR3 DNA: TGTGCCAGCAGCATATTAGCGGGAGAGGGGTCAGATACGCAGTATTTT. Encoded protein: CASSILAGEGSDTQYF.

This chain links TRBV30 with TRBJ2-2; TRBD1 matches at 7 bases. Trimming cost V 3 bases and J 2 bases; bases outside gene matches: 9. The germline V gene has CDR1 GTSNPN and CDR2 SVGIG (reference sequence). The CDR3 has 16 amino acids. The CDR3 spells CAWSPRTGGNTGELFF. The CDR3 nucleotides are TGTGCCTGGAGCCCTCGGACAGGCGGAAACACCGGGGAGCTGTTTTTT.

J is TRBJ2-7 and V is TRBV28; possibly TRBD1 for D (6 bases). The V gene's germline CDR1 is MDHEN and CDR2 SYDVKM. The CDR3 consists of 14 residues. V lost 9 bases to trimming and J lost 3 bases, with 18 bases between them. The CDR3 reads CASRAAGDIYEQYF. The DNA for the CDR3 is TGTGCCAGTAGAGCGGCAGGGGATATCTACGAGCAGTACTTC.

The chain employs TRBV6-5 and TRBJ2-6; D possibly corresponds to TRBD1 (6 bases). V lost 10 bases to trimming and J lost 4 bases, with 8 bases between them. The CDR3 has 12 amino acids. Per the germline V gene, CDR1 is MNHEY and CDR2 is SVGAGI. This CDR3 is CATTGGANVLTF. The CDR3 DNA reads TGTGCCACAACAGGGGGGGCCAACGTCCTGACTTTC.

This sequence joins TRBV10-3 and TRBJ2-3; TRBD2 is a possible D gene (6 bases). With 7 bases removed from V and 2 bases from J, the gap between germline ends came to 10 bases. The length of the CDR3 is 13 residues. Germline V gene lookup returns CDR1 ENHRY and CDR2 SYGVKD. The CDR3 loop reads CAIMAGPTDTQYF. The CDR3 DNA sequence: TGTGCCATCATGGCGGGACCCACAGATACGCAGTATTTT.

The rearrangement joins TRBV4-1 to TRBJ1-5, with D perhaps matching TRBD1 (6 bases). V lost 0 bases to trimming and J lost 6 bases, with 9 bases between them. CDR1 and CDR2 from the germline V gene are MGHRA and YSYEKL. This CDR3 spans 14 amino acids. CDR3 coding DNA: TGCGCCAGCAGCCAAGAATTAGGGGGTCAGCCCCAGCATTTT. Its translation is CASSQELGGQPQHF.

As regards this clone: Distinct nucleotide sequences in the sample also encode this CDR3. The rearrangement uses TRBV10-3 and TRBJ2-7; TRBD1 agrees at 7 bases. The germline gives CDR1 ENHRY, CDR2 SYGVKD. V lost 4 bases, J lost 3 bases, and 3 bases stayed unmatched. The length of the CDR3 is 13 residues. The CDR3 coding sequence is TGTGCCATCAGTGCAGGGGGAAGCTACGAGCAGTACTTC. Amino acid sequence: CAISAGGSYEQYF.

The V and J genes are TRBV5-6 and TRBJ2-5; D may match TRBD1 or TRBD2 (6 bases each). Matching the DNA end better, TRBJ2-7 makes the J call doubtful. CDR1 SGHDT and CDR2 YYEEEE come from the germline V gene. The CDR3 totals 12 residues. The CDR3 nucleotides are TGTGCCAGCAGCTTAGGAGGGGGCGAGCAGTACTTC. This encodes CASSLGGGEQYF.

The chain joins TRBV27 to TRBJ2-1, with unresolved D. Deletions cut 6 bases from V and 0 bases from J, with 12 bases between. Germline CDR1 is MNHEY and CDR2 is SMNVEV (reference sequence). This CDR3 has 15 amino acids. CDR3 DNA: TGTGCCAGCAGCTTCGCGGCGGTCTCCTACAATGAGCAGTTCTTC. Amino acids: CASSFAAVSYNEQFF.

The chain's CDR3 is CASSGGLAVIPSTDTQYF. CDR3 sequence (DNA): TGTGCCAGCAGTGGGGGACTAGCGGTTATTCCTAGCACAGATACGCAGTATTTT. The rearrangement joins TRBV6-1 to TRBJ2-3; TRBD2 matches 11 bases. After removal of 4 bases from V and 0 bases from J, the junction contained 9 bases not matched to a gene. Germline CDR1 is MNHNS and CDR2 is SASEGT. The CDR3 runs 18 residues.

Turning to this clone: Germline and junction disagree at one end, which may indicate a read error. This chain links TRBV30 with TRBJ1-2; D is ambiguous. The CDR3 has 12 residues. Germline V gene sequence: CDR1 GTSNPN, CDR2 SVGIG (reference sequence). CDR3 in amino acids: CARSATGHGYTF. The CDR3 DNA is TGTGCCCGGAGTGCGACGGGTCATGGCTACACCTTC. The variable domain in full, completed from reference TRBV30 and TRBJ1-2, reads SQTIHQWPATLVQPVGSPLSLECTVEGTSNPNLYWYRQAAGRGLQLLFYSVGIGQISSEVPQNLSASRPQDRQFILSSKKLLLSDSGFYLCARSATGHGYTFGSGTRLTVV.

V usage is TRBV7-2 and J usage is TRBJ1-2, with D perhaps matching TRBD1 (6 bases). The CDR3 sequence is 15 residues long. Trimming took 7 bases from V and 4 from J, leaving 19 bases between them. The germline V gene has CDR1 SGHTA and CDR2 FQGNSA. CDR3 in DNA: TGTGCCAGCACCCTCGCTCGGGGGGGCTCCTATGGCTACACCTTC. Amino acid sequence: CASTLARGGSYGYTF.

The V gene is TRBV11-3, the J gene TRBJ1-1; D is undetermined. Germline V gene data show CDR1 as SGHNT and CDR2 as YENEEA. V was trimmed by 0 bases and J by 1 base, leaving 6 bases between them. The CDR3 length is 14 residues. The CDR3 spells CASSLDSRNTEAFF. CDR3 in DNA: TGTGCCAGCAGCTTAGATTCGAGGAACACTGAAGCTTTCTTT.

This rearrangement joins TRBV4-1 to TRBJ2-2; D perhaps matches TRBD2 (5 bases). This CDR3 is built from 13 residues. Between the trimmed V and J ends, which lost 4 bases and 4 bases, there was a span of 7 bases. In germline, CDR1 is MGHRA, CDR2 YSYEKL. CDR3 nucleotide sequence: TGCGCCAGCAGCCCCGGAGGCACCGGGGAGCTGTTTTTT. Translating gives CASSPGGTGELFF.

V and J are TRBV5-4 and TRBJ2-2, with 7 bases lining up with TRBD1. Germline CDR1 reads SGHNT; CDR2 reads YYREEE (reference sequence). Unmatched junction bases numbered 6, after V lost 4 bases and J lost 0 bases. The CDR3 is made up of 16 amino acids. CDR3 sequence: CASSPTGQPNTGELFF. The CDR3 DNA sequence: TGTGCCAGCAGCCCCACGGGACAGCCGAACACCGGGGAGCTGTTTTTT.

Here the CDR3 DNA reads TGTGCCAGCAGCTTAGAGTTGTCCTTGAGCTTCTACAATGAGCAGTTCTTC. It yields the protein CASSLELSLSFYNEQFF. The gene calls are TRBV7-6 and TRBJ2-1; no definite D call. The CDR3 is 17 residues long. V dropped 1 base and J dropped 3 bases, with 16 bases sitting between them. Germline V gene sequence: CDR1 SGHVS, CDR2 FNYEAQ.

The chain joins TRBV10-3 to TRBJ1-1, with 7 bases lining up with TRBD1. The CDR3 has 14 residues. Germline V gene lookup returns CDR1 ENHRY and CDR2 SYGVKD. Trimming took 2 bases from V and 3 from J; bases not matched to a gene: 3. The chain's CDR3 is CAISEVDRDTEAFF. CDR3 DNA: TGTGCCATCAGTGAGGTTGACAGGGACACTGAAGCTTTCTTT.

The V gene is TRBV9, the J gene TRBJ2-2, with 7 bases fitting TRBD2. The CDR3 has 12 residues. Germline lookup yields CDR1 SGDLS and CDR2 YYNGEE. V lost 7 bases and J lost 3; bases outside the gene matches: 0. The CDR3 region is CASRGDTGELFF. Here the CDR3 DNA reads TGTGCCAGCCGGGGGGACACCGGGGAGCTGTTTTTT. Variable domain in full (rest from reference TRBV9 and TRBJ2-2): DSGVTQTPKHLITATGQRVTLRCSPRSGDLSVYWYQQSLDQGLQFLIQYYNGEERAKGNILERFSAQQFPDLHSELNLSSLELGDSALYFCASRGDTGELFFGEGSRLTVL.